A single sample is the source of the 10 T cell receptor beta chains below, sequenced in a study of blood T cell repertoires in COVID-19. Profiling relied on immunoSEQ multiplex PCR, and the TCRdb table lists in-frame clones only, not all of them. The profile covers 250,000 to 350,000 clones, with about 90% appearing a single time and around 2.1% taken by the ten largest. What was sequenced was peripheral blood. Source of these receptors: a man in his late teens or twenties with active or convalescent COVID-19.

On this clone itself: This same CDR3 is encoded by further DNA sequences in the sample. This chain uses TRBV4-1 with TRBJ2-7; maybe TRBD1 (5 bases). Trimming took 0 bases from V and 0 from J, leaving 9 bases between them. CDR1 is MGHRA, CDR2 YSYEKL, per germline. This CDR3 has 15 amino acids. The CDR3 loop is CASSQDRGGSYEQYF. The CDR3 nucleotides are TGCGCCAGCAGCCAAGATAGGGGCGGCTCCTACGAGCAGTACTTC.

V usage is TRBV27 and J usage is TRBJ2-1; possible D gene TRBD2, 6 bases. Trimming stripped 6 bases from V and 5 bases from J, with 20 bases between. This CDR3 comprises 16 residues. Per the germline V gene, CDR1 is MNHEY and CDR2 is SMNVEV (reference sequence). CDR3 residues: CASSLGTPPQHNEQFF. In DNA, the CDR3 is TGTGCCAGCAGCCTAGGGACTCCACCTCAACACAATGAGCAGTTCTTC.

This clone occurred once. This rearrangement joins TRBV9 to TRBJ2-1, with TRBD2 matching over 13 bases. Per the germline V gene, CDR1 is SGDLS and CDR2 is YYNGEE. The junction had 9 bases not matched to a gene; V was cut back by 4 bases and J by 5 bases. This CDR3 is 17 amino acids long. CDR3 nucleotides: TGTGCCAGCAGCACAACGTCCGGGACTAGCGGGAACAATGAGCAGTTCTTC. The encoded protein is CASSTTSGTSGNNEQFF.

The chain has TRBV4-1 and TRBJ1-5; D unclear. This CDR3 has 14 residues. The germline V and J ends were trimmed by 5 bases and 5 bases, with 13 bases remaining between them. Germline V gene lookup returns CDR1 MGHRA and CDR2 YSYEKL. CDR3: CASSTLRADQPQHF. In DNA form, the CDR3 reads TGCGCCAGCAGCACCTTGCGCGCGGATCAGCCCCAGCATTTT.

The DNA of the CDR3 is TGCGCCAGCAGCTTGCCGGACTTTTACAATGAGCAGTTCTTC. It codes for CASSLPDFYNEQFF. The genes are TRBV5-1 and TRBJ2-1; D is perhaps TRBD2 (5 bases). The ends were cut back, 1 base at V and 4 bases at J, with 9 bases in the middle. Germline V lookup: CDR1 SGHRS, CDR2 YFSETQ. The length of the CDR3 is 14 residues.

This clone was found a few times. This rearrangement joins TRBV21-1 to TRBJ2-1; TRBD2 reflects the table's D call only, with no check against the DNA. TRBV21-1 is tagged as a pseudogene. The CDR3 runs to 13 residues. CDR3 region: CASSKGLAYEQFF. The DNA for the CDR3 is TGTGCCAGCAGCAAGGGACTAGCGTATGAGCAGTTCTTC.

The V gene is TRBV5-1, the J gene TRBJ1-2; 7 bases align to TRBD1. V gave up 5 bases and J gave up 4 bases; unmatched junction bases: 14. CDR3 length: 16 residues. Germline loops: CDR1 SGHRS, CDR2 YFSETQ. The CDR3 loop is CASRSRGQDRGYGYTF. CDR3 nucleotides: TGCGCCAGCAGATCAAGAGGACAGGATAGGGGCTATGGCTACACCTTC.

The chain recombines TRBV15 with TRBJ2-3; 9 bases are a match to TRBD1. The CDR3 is 14 amino acids. Trimming cost V 4 bases and J 3 bases; bases outside gene matches: 2. Per the germline V gene, CDR1 is LNHNV and CDR2 is YYDKDF (reference sequence). CDR3 nucleotide sequence: TGTGCCACCAGCATGACAGGGGGAACAGATACGCAGTATTTT. The encoded protein is CATSMTGGTDTQYF. Drawing the rest from reference TRBV15 and TRBJ2-3, the complete variable domain is DAMVIQNPRYQVTQFGKPVTLSCSQTLNHNVMYWYQQKSSQAPKLLFHYYDKDFNNEADTPDNFQSRRPNTSFCFLDIRSPGLGDTAMYLCATSMTGGTDTQYFGPGTRLTVL.

This clone appeared a single time. The genes are TRBV3-1 (or the pseudogene TRBV3-2) and TRBJ1-4; tentative D call: TRBD1 (6 bases). This CDR3 comprises 15 residues. CDR1 and CDR2 from the germline V gene are LGHDT and YNNKEL (reference sequence). Trimming took 3 bases from V and 2 from J, leaving 10 bases between them. CDR3 nucleotide sequence: TGTGCCAGCAGCCATTGGACAGTTACTAATGAAAAACTGTTTTTT. As protein: CASSHWTVTNEKLFF.

The V and J genes are TRBV28 and TRBJ2-7; D uncertain. V lost 6 bases to trimming and J lost 5 bases, with 11 bases between them. The CDR3 runs to 12 residues. The germline V gene has CDR1 MDHEN and CDR2 SYDVKM. The CDR3 protein is CASSPGIDEQYF. CDR3 nucleotide sequence: TGTGCCAGCAGCCCGGGTATAGACGAGCAGTACTTC.